The subject of this entry is one T cell receptor (beta chain). These data originate in a study of blood T cell repertoires in COVID-19. On the study more broadly: The United States, Italy and Spain were the sources of the acute and convalescent COVID-19 samples. Sources were T cells, B-cell-depleted T cells, or PBMCs; the material itself was cDNA or gDNA.

As processed by the authors: Estimation of nucleated cell counts was performed using reference gene primer amplification. Sequencing used immunoSEQ multiplex PCR; TCRdb keeps in-frame clones, though not all of them. The V and J calls and the clone size are those of that table, but D and trimming were determined from the DNA. The sample holds 21,000 or so clones, approximately 90% seen once. V dropped 2 bases and J dropped 2; count of bases not matched to a gene: 9. Germline loops: CDR1 GTSNPN, CDR2 SVGIG (reference sequence). The CDR3 sequence is 17 residues long. The sample taken for sequencing was peripheral blood. The origin of this receptor is a human donor in a cohort sampled during active COVID-19. The chain uses TRBV30 and TRBJ2-6; TRBD1 matches at 7 bases. CDR3 amino acids: CAWSKDRVRTGANVLTF. The CDR3 DNA follows: TGTGCCTGGAGTAAAGACAGGGTGCGAACTGGGGCCAACGTCCTGACTTTC.